This T cell receptor (beta chain) stems from a study of OX40 agonist ivuxolimab in advanced cancers. Turning to the overall study: Ivuxolimab was a fully human IgG2 agonistic monoclonal antibody targeting the costimulatory receptor OX40 (CD134). Intravenous ivuxolimab was administered to patients every 2 weeks at six dose levels: 0.01, 0.1, 0.3, 1.5, 3 and 10 mg/kg. Of the approximately 50 dose-escalation patients, hepatocellular carcinoma was present in about 20, melanoma in around 15, renal cell carcinoma in 9 and head and neck cancer in 9. In the dose-escalation cohort, around four fifths of patients were male, and the mean age was 60 years with a range of roughly 23 to 90. Patients were allowed to have had prior anti-PD-1, anti-PD-L1 or anti-CTLA-4 therapy, and 40% of the dose-escalation patients had been treated with checkpoint inhibitors. Three dose-escalation patients achieved partial responses, one with hepatocellular carcinoma and two with cutaneous melanoma. The purpose of peripheral TCRbeta sequencing was to test whether ivuxolimab changed TCR sequence diversity and led to clonal T-cell expansion. The monotherapy dose-escalation portion (N = 52 patients) of the phase I ivuxolimab trial is reported in the paper. What the authors observed across the whole study: Which antigens the clonally expanded peripheral T cells were specific for was not determined. Low levels of normalized T-cell clonal expansion were also shown by some nonresponding patients. After ivuxolimab, more expanded clones were found on average in CD8+ T cells than in CD4+ T cells. In the 0.1-3.0 mg/kg groups, partial responders had among the lowest normalized peripheral clonal expansion, particularly in CD8+ T cells. At doses from 0.1 to 3.0 mg/kg, clonal expansion was seen in both CD4+ and CD8+ blood T cells between baseline and week 6.

Genomic DNA was extracted from sorted cells for sequencing of the TCRbeta CDR3 region. The immunoSEQ Assay was used to sequence the TCRbeta CDR3 regions. The table was pulled from immuneACCESS by TCRdb, which kept in-frame rearrangements only. Such tables lose some clones; where checked, under half of the loss comes from unresolved V genes, and the rest has no known cause. The sample table holds about 73,000 clones, of which 70% to 90% were seen once. The ten largest clones capture 2.5% to 3.5% of the sample. As to this clone: No cognate antigen has been identified for it. No base qualities exist here, and no much larger clone lies one base off it.

The CDR1 and CDR2 encoded by the germline V gene are MDHEN and SYDVKM. The trim is 2 bases for V and 4 bases for J, with a gap of 15 bases between the germline ends. The CDR3 runs 16 amino acids, cysteine and phenylalanine included. Just CDR3 DNA is preserved here, 48 bases in frame from base 1. Patients with autoimmune disease history or receiving systemic immunosuppression were excluded from the trial. In every dose cohort, peripheral blood was drawn for TCR sequencing at baseline, cycle 4 day 1, and cycle 7 day 1. The samples were drawn from a first-in-human, open-label, multicenter phase I dose-escalation trial of ivuxolimab. Adults with locally advanced or metastatic melanoma, renal cell, hepatocellular, or head and neck squamous cell carcinoma were enrolled in the trial. Before TCR sequencing, CD4+ T cells and CD8+ T cells were sorted from peripheral blood as separate populations.

The sample in question was CD4+ or CD8+ T cells sorted from blood, obtained in a trial of the OX40 agonist ivuxolimab. The TCR was taken from an adult with an advanced solid tumor such as melanoma, head and neck, liver or kidney cancer. The chain couples TRBV28 to TRBJ1-5; a tentative D match to TRBD1 spans 6 bases. The DNA sequence is TGTGCCAGCAGTTTACCCAACAGGGCGGGTAATCAGCCCCAGCATTTT. Translated, it reads CASSLPNRAGNQPQHF.